This section outlines one TCR beta chain sequence together with its context. There is no known antigen for this receptor. No base-level quality is on record; no much larger clone is a single base apart. The data were obtained in a study of T cells in Graves' hyperthyroidism and ophthalmopathy (dated by TCRdb to about 2019). Background on the whole study: Peripheral blood was collected at initial diagnosis, before any treatment. TCR V-J signatures able to tell the groups apart were searched for in a discovery cohort of 100 or so patients, of whom more than 40 had Graves' ophthalmopathy and around 56 had stable Graves' hyperthyroidism. Whether ophthalmopathy could be predicted prospectively was tested in an independent validation cohort made up of roughly 19 hyperthyroidism patients plus 17 patients who later progressed to ophthalmopathy. The approximately 90 discovery patients were randomly split 7:3 into training and test sets. In addition, the study compared T-cell repertoires in thyroid tissue and in blood from five to seven Graves' hyperthyroidism patients. After blood sampling, hyperthyroidism patients were treated with methimazole at a starting dose of 30 mg daily, and ophthalmopathy patients were treated with high-dose intravenous methylprednisolone. The paper reports TCR Vbeta CDR3 sequencing of roughly 140 peripheral blood samples: around 45 ophthalmopathy, under 80 hyperthyroidism and around 17 progressor patients. Results the study describes overall, beyond this receptor: No statistical method was used to set the sample size in advance, and investigators knew the group allocation. Most expanded thyroid clonotypes (frequency above 0.001) were also detected in blood, suggesting blood repertoires may reflect thyroid immune responses. A model built on a 13 V-J signature distinguished ophthalmopathy from stable hyperthyroidism, reaching over 85% sensitivity and 81% to 83% specificity in cross-validation and 80%/75% in testing. In validation, the model predicted progression to ophthalmopathy with around 71% sensitivity and 72% to 85% specificity, a median of about 6 months before onset.

TCR beta CDR3 regions were amplified from RNA transcripts. The TCR CDR3 was subjected to a first round of RT-PCR using the HTBI primer set and the Qiagen OneStep RT-PCR kit. A second multiplex PCR round built the libraries, followed by size selection and purification. Sequencing of the libraries was done on an Illumina HiSeq2000 using paired-end 100 bp reads. Per the source publication's procedure: SOAPnuke was used to process the raw data, removing reads that contained adapters or uncalled bases, had a mean Phred below 15, or lacked an exact match to the constant primer or identifier. COPE v1.2.5 was used to merge the high-quality paired reads, and each unique nucleotide sequence was defined as a clonotype. Clonotypes were aligned to IMGT TRBV, TRBD and TRBJ reference segments using MiTCR v1.1. The analysis included only V-J combinations with a frequency above 0.0001, which together covered around 99% of the repertoires. A TCS score was defined as the ratio between F50 (clonal expansion) and ExV (chaos), using BLOSUM62-based TCRdist between CDR3 peptides within each V-J. Welch's t-statistics and random forest reduced fewer than 550 V-J features to 13, which were used in a naive Bayes classifier (R e1071). The public reads were run again by TCRdb, first through fastp at Q25 and then through MiXCR, and only productive beta chains were kept. Records with the same CDR3 protein are collapsed into one entry carrying the most frequent genes and DNA. TCRdb's processing, not the authors' own work, is the source of the V and J calls. This sample comprises around 210,000 distinct CDR3 sequences, about 17% of them detected only once. Roughly 55% of the sample is held by the ten biggest clonotypes.

Graves' hyperthyroidism was defined as stable when no progression to ophthalmopathy occurred over 18 months of follow-up. Hyperthyroidism patients were newly diagnosed, had a disease duration of under 2 months, and were aged 18 to 65 years. Any patient with an uncontrolled infection, another autoimmune disease, pregnancy or lactation was excluded. Diagnoses relied on clinical symptoms, serum thyroxine and TRAb, thyroid ultrasound and orbital computed tomography. PBMCs were separated from over 9 ml of fresh peripheral blood using Ficoll-Paque density gradient centrifugation. Total RNA was extracted using Trizol reagent, and RNA quality was assessed on an Agilent 2100 Bioanalyzer. At the junction V is shortened by 6 bases and J by 2 bases, with 20 bases in between. Reading the germline V gene (reference sequence) gives CDR1 MNHEY and CDR2 SMNVEV. The cysteine opens and the phenylalanine closes a CDR3 of 16 amino acids. This entry keeps only the CDR3 DNA: 48 bases, framed from base 1.

The sequence derives from a woman between 45 and 60 years old with Graves' hyperthyroidism. Input material: blood. The V and J genes are TRBV27 and TRBJ2-7; the D gene is perhaps TRBD2, from 6 matching bases. The bases are TGTGCCAGCAGCACGACGACCGGGACTCTAACCTACGAGCAGTACTTC. It specifies CASSTTTGTLTYEQYF.